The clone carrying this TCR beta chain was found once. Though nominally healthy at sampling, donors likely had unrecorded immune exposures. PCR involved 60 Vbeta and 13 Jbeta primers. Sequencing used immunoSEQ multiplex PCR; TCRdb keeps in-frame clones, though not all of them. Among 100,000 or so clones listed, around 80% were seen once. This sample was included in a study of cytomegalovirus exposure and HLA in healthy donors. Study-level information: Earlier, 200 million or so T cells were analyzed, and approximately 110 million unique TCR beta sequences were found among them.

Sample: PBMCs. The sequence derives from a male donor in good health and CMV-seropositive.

The CDR3 region is CASMRGGSIYNEQFF. The CDR3 DNA reads TGTGCCAGCATGCGGGGGGGATCAATCTACAATGAGCAGTTCTTC. The V gene is TRBV6-5, the J gene TRBJ2-1, with 9 bases fitting TRBD2. The CDR3 extends over 15 amino acids. In germline, CDR1 is MNHEY, CDR2 SVGAGI. The V and J ends lost 7 bases and 3 bases, in that order; junction bases with no gene match: 7.